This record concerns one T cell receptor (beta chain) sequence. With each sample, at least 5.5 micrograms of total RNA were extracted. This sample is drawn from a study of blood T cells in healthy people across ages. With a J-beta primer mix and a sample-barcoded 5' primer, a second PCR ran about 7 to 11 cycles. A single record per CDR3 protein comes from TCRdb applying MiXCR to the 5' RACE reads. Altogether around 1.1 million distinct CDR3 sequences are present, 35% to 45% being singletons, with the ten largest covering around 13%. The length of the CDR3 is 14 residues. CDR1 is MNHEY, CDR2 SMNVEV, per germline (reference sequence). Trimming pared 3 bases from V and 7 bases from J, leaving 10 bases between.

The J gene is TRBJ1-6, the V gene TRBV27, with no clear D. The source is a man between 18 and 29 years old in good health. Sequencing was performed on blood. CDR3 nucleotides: TGTGCCAGCAGTTTCTGGCGGAAGAATTCACCCCTCCACTTT. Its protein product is CASSFWRKNSPLHF.